The entry that follows covers one T cell receptor beta chain sequence. These data belong to a study of blood T cell repertoires in COVID-19. Germline assignment: CDR1 GTSNPN and CDR2 SVGIG (reference sequence). V shed 0 bases and J shed 3 bases, with 9 bases lying between them. This CDR3 has 14 amino acids. The assay was immunoSEQ multiplex PCR, and TCRdb's table has in-frame clones only and misses some. This sample has 84,000 or so clones, with over 60% found just once. V usage is TRBV30 and J usage is TRBJ1-5; D is perhaps TRBD1 (5 bases). This TCR was sampled from a human donor in a cohort sampled during active COVID-19. Sequencing was performed on peripheral blood. The CDR3 protein is CAWSVPGINQPQHF. The DNA for the CDR3 is TGTGCCTGGAGTGTACCAGGGATCAATCAGCCCCAGCATTTT.